The rows below give T cell receptor beta chains drawn from one sample of a study of blood T cell repertoires in COVID-19. Repertoires were generated with immunoSEQ multiplex PCR, while TCRdb's copy carries only in-frame clones and drops some. There are 90,000 to 110,000 clones in the sample; approximately 82% occur only once, and 7.9% lies in the top ten. Sequences were obtained from peripheral blood. The receptors stem from a woman aged 80 or over with active or convalescent COVID-19. The CDR3 runs from the conserved cysteine through the conserved F or W. D genes are given only for firm matches. Some rows mark clone size as missing; the rest say once, few, many or name a class of expanded clone.

CAISVVVGQPQHF,TGTGCCATCAGTGTAGTTGTTGGTCAGCCCCAGCATTTT,.,.,TRBJ1-5,TRBV10-3
CATGGSFYNEQFF,TGTGCCACGGGCGGGAGTTTCTACAATGAGCAGTTCTTC,.,TRBD2,TRBJ2-1,TRBV24-1
CASSGTQGTGELFF,TGTGCCAGCAGCGGAACACAGGGGACCGGGGAGCTGTTTTTT,.,TRBD1,TRBJ2-2,TRBV5-6
CASEGLAGGYEQYF,TGTGCCAGCGAGGGACTAGCGGGAGGCTACGAGCAGTACTTC,.,TRBD2,TRBJ2-7,TRBV2
CASSSGQLDQYF,TGTGCCAGCAGCTCGGGACAGTTAGACCAGTACTTC,.,TRBD1,TRBJ2-5,TRBV28
CASTDSAAGEKLFF,TGTGCCAGCACCGATAGTGCAGCGGGTGAAAAACTGTTTTTT,.,.,TRBJ1-4,TRBV5-4
CASSFTLYLNNEQFF,TGTGCCAGCAGTTTTACTTTATACCTAAACAATGAGCAGTTCTTC,.,.,TRBJ2-1,TRBV28
CASSLVVASRHYEQYF,TGTGCCAGCAGCTTAGTTGTGGCTAGCAGGCACTACGAGCAGTACTTC,.,.,TRBJ2-7,TRBV11-2
CASSSGPGRYYGYTF,TGTGCCAGCAGCAGCGGGCCAGGGAGGTACTATGGCTACACCTTC,.,.,TRBJ1-2,TRBV21-1
CASTSSTDTQYF,TGTGCCAGCACAAGCAGCACAGATACGCAGTATTTT,.,.,TRBJ2-3,TRBV28
CASSVEVGIKYNEQFF,TGTGCCAGCAGCGTAGAGGTCGGGATAAAGTACAATGAGCAGTTCTTC,.,.,TRBJ2-1,TRBV9
CASSLVLAKNIQYF,TGTGCCAGCAGCTTGGTACTAGCCAAAAACATTCAGTACTTC,.,.,TRBJ2-4,TRBV5-8
CAIRTALNTEAFF,TGTGCCATCAGGACAGCACTGAACACTGAAGCTTTCTTT,few,.,TRBJ1-1,TRBV10-3
CASSEPSSGTYNEQFF,TGCGCCAGCAGTGAGCCTTCTAGCGGGACCTACAATGAGCAGTTCTTC,many,TRBD2,TRBJ2-1,TRBV10-2
CASSRVRTGALQPQHF,TGTGCCAGTAGTAGGGTTAGGACAGGGGCTCTTCAGCCCCAGCATTTT,.,TRBD1,TRBJ1-5,TRBV19
CASSHDGTGAIEQFF,TGCGCCAGCAGCCATGACGGGACAGGGGCCATTGAGCAGTTCTTC,.,TRBD1,TRBJ2-1,TRBV4-1
CSVRGWGGIETQYF,TGCAGCGTCAGGGGCTGGGGGGGCATAGAGACCCAGTACTTC,.,.,TRBJ2-5,TRBV29-1
CASSDAGANTEAFF,TGTGCCAGCAGTGATGCAGGGGCGAACACTGAAGCTTTCTTT,.,.,TRBJ1-1,TRBV25-1
CASSYSYQGAPGLAGVSSYNEQFF,TGTGCCAGCAGTTACTCGTACCAGGGGGCGCCCGGGCTAGCGGGAGTGAGCTCCTACAATGAGCAGTTCTTC,.,TRBD2,TRBJ2-1,TRBV6-7
CASSLTSGRNEQYF,TGTGCCAGCAGTCTTACTAGCGGGAGGAACGAGCAGTACTTC,.,TRBD2,TRBJ2-7,TRBV7-2
CASSSPGLGANEQFF,TGCGCCAGCAGCTCTCCGGGACTAGGCGCTAATGAGCAGTTCTTC,.,TRBD2,TRBJ2-1,TRBV5-1
CASSLARGPYEQYF,TGTGCCAGCAGCTTAGCCAGGGGGCCCTACGAGCAGTACTTC,.,TRBD1,TRBJ2-7,TRBV7-3
CASSIWGSSGEQYF,TGTGCCAGTAGTATTTGGGGAAGTAGCGGCGAGCAGTACTTC,.,.,TRBJ2-7,TRBV19
CASSQDRDRGLEQYF,TGCGCCAGCAGCCAAGACCGGGACAGGGGGCTAGAGCAGTACTTC,.,TRBD1,TRBJ2-7,TRBV4-1
CASSLIRGEQFF,TGTGCCAGCAGCTTAATCCGGGGTGAGCAGTTCTTC,.,.,TRBJ2-1,TRBV11-3
CASSPLTGTDGRTEAFF,TGTGCCAGCTCACCACTAACCGGGACAGATGGGCGAACTGAAGCTTTCTTT,.,TRBD1,TRBJ1-1,TRBV18
CASSERMQSYNSPLHF,TGTGCCAGCAGTGAAAGAATGCAGTCTTATAATTCACCCCTCCACTTT,.,.,TRBJ1-6,TRBV6-1
CASSEALQGGYEQYF,TGTGCCAGCAGTGAAGCTTTACAGGGGGGCTACGAGCAGTACTTC,.,TRBD1,TRBJ2-7,TRBV6-1
CASSPQGVTQPQHF,TGTGCCAGCTCCCCACAGGGAGTAACTCAGCCCCAGCATTTT,.,.,TRBJ1-5,TRBV18
CASSSTGGPGYGYTF,TGTGCCAGCAGCAGTACAGGGGGACCGGGCTATGGCTACACCTTC,.,TRBD1,TRBJ1-2,TRBV5-6
CASSLNPSVAYEQYF,TGCGCCAGCAGCTTGAATCCCTCGGTGGCCTACGAGCAGTACTTC,.,.,TRBJ2-7,TRBV5-1
CASSLVRYEQYF,TGTGCCAGCAGCTTAGTCCGCTACGAGCAGTACTTC,.,.,TRBJ2-7,TRBV7-2
CASSLVGRETGELFF,TGCGCCAGCAGCTTGGTTGGGCGGGAGACCGGGGAGCTGTTTTTT,.,TRBD2,TRBJ2-2,TRBV5-1
CASSLYYGIGQPQHF,TGTGCCAGCAGTTTATACTACGGGATCGGTCAGCCCCAGCATTTT,few,.,TRBJ1-5,TRBV27
CASSQRRERGTEAFF,TGCGCCAGCAGCCAAAGGAGGGAACGGGGCACTGAAGCTTTCTTT,.,.,TRBJ1-1,TRBV4-1
CASSEGLGGLSSYEQYF,TGTGCCAGCAGTGAAGGCCTTGGCGGCCTTAGCTCCTACGAGCAGTACTTC,few,.,TRBJ2-7,TRBV2
CASSREGDKPQHF,TGCGCCAGCAGTAGAGAGGGGGATAAGCCCCAGCATTTT,many,.,TRBJ1-5,TRBV5-1
CASSPWDRQETQYF,TGTGCCAGCAGTCCATGGGACAGACAAGAGACCCAGTACTTC,.,TRBD1,TRBJ2-5,TRBV28
CASSLADHSYEQYF,TGCGCCAGCAGCTTAGCGGATCACTCCTACGAGCAGTACTTC,few,.,TRBJ2-7,TRBV5-1
CASSPGQLLEQFF,TGTGCCAGCAGCCCGGGACAGCTTTTAGAGCAGTTCTTC,.,TRBD1,TRBJ2-1,TRBV28
CASRGQGNTEAFF,TGTGCCAGCAGGGGACAGGGGAACACTGAAGCTTTCTTT,.,TRBD1,TRBJ1-1,TRBV28
CASSLEPQYF,TGTGCCAGCAGTTTAGAGCCGCAGTATTTT,.,.,TRBJ2-3,TRBV27
CATSDSKTGVGDQQYF,TGTGCCACCAGTGATTCGAAGACAGGGGTTGGGGATCAGCAGTACTTC,.,TRBD1,TRBJ2-7,TRBV24-1
CATSDVAGGRDEQFF,TGTGCCACCAGTGACGTAGCGGGAGGGCGGGATGAGCAGTTCTTC,.,TRBD2,TRBJ2-1,TRBV24-1
CAISGRLNTEAFF,TGTGCCATCAGCGGCAGGCTGAACACTGAAGCTTTCTTT,few,.,TRBJ1-1,TRBV10-3
CSVVRTGGTTDTQYF,TGCAGCGTTGTTAGGACGGGGGGCACAACGGATACGCAGTATTTT,.,.,TRBJ2-3,TRBV29-1
CASSLATRTSAPFEQYF,TGTGCCAGCAGCTTAGCGACCAGGACTAGCGCGCCTTTCGAGCAGTACTTC,.,TRBD2,TRBJ2-7,TRBV11-1
CASSSLARLANEQFF,TGTGCCAGCAGCTCCCTAGCCCGACTAGCGAATGAGCAGTTCTTC,.,TRBD2,TRBJ2-1,TRBV5-5
CASSISGQRNTGELFF,TGTGCCAGTAGTATTTCGGGACAGAGGAACACCGGGGAGCTGTTTTTT,.,TRBD1,TRBJ2-2,TRBV19
CASSFLDTQYF,TGTGCCAGCAGTTTCTTGGATACGCAGTATTTT,.,.,TRBJ2-3,TRBV12-3/TRBV12-4
CASSPLGGFGEKLFF,TGTGCCAGCAGCCCCCTTGGAGGGTTCGGGGAAAAACTGTTTTTT,.,.,TRBJ1-4,TRBV9
CASSSRLANSETQYF,TGTGCCAGCAGCAGTAGACTAGCGAATTCCGAGACCCAGTACTTC,.,TRBD2,TRBJ2-5,TRBV27
CASTGTSGSEQFF,TGTGCCAGCACCGGGACTAGCGGGAGTGAGCAGTTCTTC,.,TRBD2,TRBJ2-1,TRBV6-6